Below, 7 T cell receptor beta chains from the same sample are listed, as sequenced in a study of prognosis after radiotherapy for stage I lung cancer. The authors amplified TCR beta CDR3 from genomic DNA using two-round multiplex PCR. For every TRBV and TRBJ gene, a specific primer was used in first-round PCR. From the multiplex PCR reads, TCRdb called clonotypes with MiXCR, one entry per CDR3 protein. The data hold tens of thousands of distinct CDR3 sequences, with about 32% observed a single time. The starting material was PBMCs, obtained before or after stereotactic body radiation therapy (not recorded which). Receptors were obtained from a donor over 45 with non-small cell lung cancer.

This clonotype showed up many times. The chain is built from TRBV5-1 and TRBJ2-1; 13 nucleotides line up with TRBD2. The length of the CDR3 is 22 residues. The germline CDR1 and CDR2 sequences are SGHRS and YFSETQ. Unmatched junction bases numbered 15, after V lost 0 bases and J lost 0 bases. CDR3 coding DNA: TGCGCCAGCAGCTTGGCCCGTACTAGCGGGAGGGCCAGGGGGAGCTCCTACAATGAGCAGTTCTTC. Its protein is CASSLARTSGRARGSSYNEQFF.

The CDR3 sequence: CASSPREGQLQFF. Here the CDR3 DNA reads TGTGCCAGCAGTCCGAGAGAGGGACAGCTACAGTTCTTC. This chain links TRBV28 with TRBJ2-1; 7 nucleotides line up with TRBD1. Germline CDR1 MDHEN, CDR2 SYDVKM. The junction had 11 bases not matched to a gene; V was cut back by 5 bases and J by 13 bases. The CDR3 has 13 amino acids.

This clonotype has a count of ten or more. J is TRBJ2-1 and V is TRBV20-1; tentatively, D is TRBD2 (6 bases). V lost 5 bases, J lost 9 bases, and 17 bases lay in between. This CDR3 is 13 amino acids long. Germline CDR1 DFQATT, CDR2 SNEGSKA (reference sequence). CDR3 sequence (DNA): TGCAGTGCTCTTCCGGGACTGGCGGCTGAGCAGTTCTTC. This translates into CSALPGLAAEQFF.

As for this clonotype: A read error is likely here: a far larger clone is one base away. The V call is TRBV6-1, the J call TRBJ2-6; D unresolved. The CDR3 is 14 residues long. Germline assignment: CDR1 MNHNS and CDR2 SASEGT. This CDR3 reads CASSSPPGSNVLTF. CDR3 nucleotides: TGTGCCAGCAGTTCCCCTCCTGGGTCCAACGTCCTGACTTTC.

CDR3 amino acids: CASSLTRNNSPLHF. The CDR3 DNA reads as TGTGCCAGCAGCTTAACCAGGAATAATTCACCCCTCCACTTT. The genes are TRBV11-2 and TRBJ1-6; D uncertain. Germline CDR1 SGHAT, CDR2 FQNNGV. Trimming removed 2 bases at V and 5 bases at J, with 7 bases between. This CDR3 is built from 14 residues.

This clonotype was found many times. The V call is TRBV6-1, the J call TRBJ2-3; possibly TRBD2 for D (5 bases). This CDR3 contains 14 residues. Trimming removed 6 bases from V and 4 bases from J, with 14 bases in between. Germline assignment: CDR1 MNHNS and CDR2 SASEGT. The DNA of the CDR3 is TGTGCCAGCAGAGACACGGGGTCGGCAGATACGCAGTATTTT. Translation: CASRDTGSADTQYF.

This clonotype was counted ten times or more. CDR3 nucleotides: TGTGCCACCAGTGACCAGGGACAGGCGACCGCTGAAGCTTTCTTT. As protein: CATSDQGQATAEAFF. This chain uses TRBV24-1 with TRBJ1-1; 8 positions agree with TRBD1. Losses at the gene ends were 4 bases for V and 6 bases for J; bases not matched to a gene: 9. Germline CDR1 and CDR2: KGHDR and SFDVKD. The CDR3 length is 15 residues.